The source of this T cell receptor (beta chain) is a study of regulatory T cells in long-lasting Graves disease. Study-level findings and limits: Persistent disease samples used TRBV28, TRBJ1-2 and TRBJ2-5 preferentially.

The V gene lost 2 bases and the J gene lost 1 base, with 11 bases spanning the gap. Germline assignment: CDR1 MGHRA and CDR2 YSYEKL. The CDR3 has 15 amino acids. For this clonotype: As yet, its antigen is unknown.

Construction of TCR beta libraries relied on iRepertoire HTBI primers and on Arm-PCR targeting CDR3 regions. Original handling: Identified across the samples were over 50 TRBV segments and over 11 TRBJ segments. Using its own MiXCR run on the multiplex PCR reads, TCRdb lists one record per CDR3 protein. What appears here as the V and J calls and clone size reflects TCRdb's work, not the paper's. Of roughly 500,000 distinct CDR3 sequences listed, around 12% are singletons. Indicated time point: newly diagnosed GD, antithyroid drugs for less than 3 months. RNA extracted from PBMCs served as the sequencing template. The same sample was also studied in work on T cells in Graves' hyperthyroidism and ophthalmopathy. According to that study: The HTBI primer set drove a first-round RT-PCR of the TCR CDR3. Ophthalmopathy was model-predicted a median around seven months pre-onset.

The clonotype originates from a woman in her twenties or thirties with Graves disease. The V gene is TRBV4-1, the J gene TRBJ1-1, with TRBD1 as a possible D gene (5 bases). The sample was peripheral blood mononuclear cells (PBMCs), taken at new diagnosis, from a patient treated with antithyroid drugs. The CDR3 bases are TGCGCCAGCAGCCAACCGTCAGGGCGGAACACTGAAGCTTTCTTT. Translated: CASSQPSGRNTEAFF.